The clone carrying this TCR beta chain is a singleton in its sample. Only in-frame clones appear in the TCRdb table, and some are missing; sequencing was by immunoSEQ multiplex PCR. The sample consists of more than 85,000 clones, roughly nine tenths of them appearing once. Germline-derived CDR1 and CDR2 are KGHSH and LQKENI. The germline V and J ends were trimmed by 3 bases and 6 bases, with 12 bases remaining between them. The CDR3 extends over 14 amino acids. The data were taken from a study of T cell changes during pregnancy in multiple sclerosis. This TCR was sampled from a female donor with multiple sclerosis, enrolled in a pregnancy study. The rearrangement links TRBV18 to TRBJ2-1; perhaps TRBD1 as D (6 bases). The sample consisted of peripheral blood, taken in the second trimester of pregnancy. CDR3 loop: CASSPPTGFNEQFF. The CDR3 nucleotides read TGTGCCAGCTCACCTCCTACAGGGTTCAATGAGCAGTTCTTC. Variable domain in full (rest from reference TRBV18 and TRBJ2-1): NAGVMQNPRHLVRRRGQEARLRCSPMKGHSHVYWYRQLPEEGLKFMVYLQKENIIDESGMPKERFSAEFPKEGPSILRIQQVVRGDSAAYFCASSPPTGFNEQFFGPGTRLTVL.